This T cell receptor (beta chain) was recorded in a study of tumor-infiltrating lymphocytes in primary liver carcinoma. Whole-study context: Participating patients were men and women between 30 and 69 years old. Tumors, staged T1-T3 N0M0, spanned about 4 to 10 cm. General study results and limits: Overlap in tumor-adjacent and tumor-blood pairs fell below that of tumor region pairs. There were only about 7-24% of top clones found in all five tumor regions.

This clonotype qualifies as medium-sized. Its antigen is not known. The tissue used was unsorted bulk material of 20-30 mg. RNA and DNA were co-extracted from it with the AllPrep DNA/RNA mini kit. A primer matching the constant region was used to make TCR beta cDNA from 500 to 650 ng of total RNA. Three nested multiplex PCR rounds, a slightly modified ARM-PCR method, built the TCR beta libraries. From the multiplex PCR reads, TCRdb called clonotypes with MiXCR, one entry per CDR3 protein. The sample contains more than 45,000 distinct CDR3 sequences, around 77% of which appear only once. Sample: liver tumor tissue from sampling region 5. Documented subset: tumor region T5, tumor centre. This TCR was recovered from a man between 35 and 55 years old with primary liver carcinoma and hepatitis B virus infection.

The CDR3 sequence is CASTLTSGRAYEQYF. The CDR3 DNA reads as TGTGCCAGCACCCTGACTAGCGGGAGGGCCTACGAGCAGTACTTC. V gene TRBV6-1 combines with J gene TRBJ2-7; 14 nucleotides match TRBD2. J lost 2 bases, V lost 7 bases, and 4 bases had no gene match. Per germline, CDR1 MNHNS and CDR2 SASEGT. There are 15 residues in the CDR3.